This passage covers 5 T cell receptor beta chains from one sample sequenced in a study of cytomegalovirus exposure and HLA in healthy donors. The PCR contained 60 Vbeta and 13 Jbeta primers. Here immunoSEQ multiplex PCR was the method, and the copy in TCRdb shows in-frame clones only, minus some. The table shows about 90,000 clones, with over 65% occurring only once. The source material was PBMCs. These receptors were collected from a woman aged 18-29 years in good health and CMV-seropositive.

This clone was seen once. The chain is built from TRBV19 and TRBJ1-1; 7 nucleotides agree with TRBD1. The CDR3 runs 16 residues. The junction had 17 bases not matched to a gene; V was cut back by 0 bases and J by 13 bases. The germline CDR1 and CDR2 sequences are LNHDA and SQIVND (reference sequence). The CDR3 here is CASSIDSGRGRKGIFF. In DNA, the CDR3 is TGTGCCAGTAGTATAGACAGCGGAAGGGGGCGAAAGGGGATTTTCTTT.

The chain recombines TRBV18 with TRBJ2-6, with TRBD1 as a possible D gene (5 bases). This CDR3 is built from 16 residues. Germline V gene lookup returns CDR1 KGHSH and CDR2 LQKENI. V shed 2 bases and J shed 2 bases, with 10 bases lying between them. The CDR3 is CASSPGQGAGANVLTF. The CDR3 DNA follows: TGTGCCAGCTCACCAGGTCAGGGTGCTGGGGCCAACGTCCTGACTTTC.

The rearrangement joins TRBV28 to TRBJ2-1; TRBD2 agrees at 9 bases. The germline gives CDR1 MDHEN, CDR2 SYDVKM. The J segment lost 1 base and the V segment lost 6 bases, leaving 4 bases of the junction unmatched. The CDR3 is 15 amino acids. This CDR3 is CASSSSGKSYNEQFF. CDR3 DNA sequence: TGTGCCAGCAGCTCTAGCGGGAAGTCCTACAATGAGCAGTTCTTC.

Only a few counts were recorded for this clone. This chain connects TRBV27 to TRBJ2-5; no firm D call. The tail of the sequence fits TRBJ2-7 better, so the J call may be wrong. The CDR3 runs 13 residues. Germline V gives CDR1 MNHEY, CDR2 SMNVEV (reference sequence). CDR3: CASLGSVSYEQYF. The DNA for the CDR3 is TGTGCCAGCTTGGGCTCAGTCTCCTACGAGCAGTACTTC.

The chain recombines TRBV4-3 with TRBJ2-3, with 10 bases aligning to TRBD2. This CDR3 is built from 18 residues. The germline V gene has CDR1 LGHNA and CDR2 YSLEER. V shed 0 bases and J 2 bases; nucleotides not matched to a gene: 8. For the CDR3, the DNA is TGCGCCAGCAGCCAAGATCAGGGGCTAGCGGGAGCCACAGATACGCAGTATTTT. Protein: CASSQDQGLAGATDTQYF.